Following are 9 T cell receptor beta chains from one sample sequenced in a study of blood T cell repertoires in COVID-19. TCRdb keeps only in-frame clones here, not all; method: immunoSEQ multiplex PCR. The sample holds roughly 250,000 clones, roughly 88% seen once. Sequencing used PBMCs or T cells enriched from blood (not recorded which). These receptors all come from a woman aged 25 to 39 who had recovered from COVID-19.

This clone was seen just once. V gene TRBV5-4 combines with J gene TRBJ2-1, with 9 bases fitting TRBD1. The CDR3 has 14 amino acids. V dropped 4 bases and J dropped 9; count of bases not matched to a gene: 8. Germline-derived CDR1 and CDR2 are SGHNT and YYREEE (reference sequence). CDR3 residues: CASSLSDRGIEQFF. Here the CDR3 DNA reads TGTGCCAGCAGCCTCTCGGACAGGGGTATTGAGCAGTTCTTC.

This clone was observed many times. The chain carries TRBV7-6 and TRBJ2-1; the D is unclear. The germline V gene encodes CDR1 SGHVS and CDR2 FNYEAQ. The V end was cut by 4 bases, the J end by 7 bases, with 20 bases between. The CDR3 covers 16 residues. The CDR3 DNA reads as TGTGCCAGCAGCTACGGGTCACCTTACATAGTTAATGAGCAGTTCTTC. Residues: CASSYGSPYIVNEQFF.

Only a few counts were recorded for this clone. The genes are TRBV5-1 and TRBJ2-7; 11 positions agree with TRBD2. The CDR3 loop spans 15 amino acids. The germline CDR1 and CDR2 sequences are SGHRS and YFSETQ. V trimming: 2 bases; J trimming: 3 bases; junction bases outside the gene matches: 4. CDR3 in DNA: TGCGCCAGCAGCTTTAGCGGGAGGGCGGACTACGAGCAGTACTTC. Translating gives CASSFSGRADYEQYF.

The J gene is TRBJ1-1, the V gene TRBV3-1 (or the pseudogene TRBV3-2); D is unresolved. The V end was cut by 0 bases, the J end by 0 bases, with 8 bases between. The V gene's germline CDR1 is LGHDT and CDR2 YNNKEL (reference sequence). CDR3 length: 15 residues. CDR3 residues: CASSQDSPVNTEAFF. The CDR3, as DNA: TGTGCCAGCAGCCAAGATTCCCCAGTGAACACTGAAGCTTTCTTT.

This chain connects TRBV10-3 to TRBJ1-5; possibly TRBD1 for D (6 bases). Germline values: CDR1 ENHRY, CDR2 SYGVKD. V was clipped by 4 bases and J by 5 bases, with 9 bases between them. This CDR3 has 13 amino acids. CDR3 DNA sequence: TGTGCCATCAGTGGGACAGATTATCAGCCCCAGCATTTT. Translating it yields CAISGTDYQPQHF.

J is TRBJ1-5 and V is TRBV6-1, with D hard to call. In germline, CDR1 is MNHNS, CDR2 SASEGT. Trimming cost V 2 bases and J 3 bases, with 5 bases left between them. There are 13 residues in the CDR3. The CDR3 loop is CASSERVNQPQHF. The CDR3 DNA sequence: TGTGCCAGCAGTGAACGGGTCAATCAGCCCCAGCATTTT.

This clone appeared once. The genes are TRBV2 and TRBJ1-2, with 9 bases identical to TRBD1. Germline V gene lookup returns CDR1 SNHLY and CDR2 FYNNEI. The CDR3 spans 16 residues. V was pared by 6 bases and J by 4 bases, with 12 bases of the junction left unmatched. DNA of the CDR3: TGTGCCAGCAGAGGAATACAGGGGGCGCAAACCTATGGCTACACCTTC. Its translation: CASRGIQGAQTYGYTF.

Written as DNA, the CDR3 is TGTGCCAGCAGCCCCGAGCGGGACAGGTCCTACGAGCAGTACTTC. Protein: CASSPERDRSYEQYF. This rearrangement joins TRBV5-4 to TRBJ2-7; maybe TRBD1 (8 bases). The germline V gene has CDR1 SGHNT and CDR2 YYREEE (reference sequence). The CDR3 is 15 amino acids. V lost 4 bases and J 1 base, leaving 15 bases between the germline ends. The full variable domain, completed using reference TRBV5-4 and TRBJ2-7, is ETGVTQSPTHLIKTRGQQVTLRCSSQSGHNTVSWYQQALGQGPQFIFQYYREEENGRGNFPPRFSGLQFPNYSSELNVNALELDDSALYLCASSPERDRSYEQYFGPGTRLTVT.

The chain links TRBV28 to TRBJ2-5, with TRBD2 as a possible D gene (6 bases). Trimming stripped 4 bases from V and 1 base from J, with 16 bases between. CDR1 MDHEN and CDR2 SYDVKM come from the germline V gene. The CDR3 length is 16 residues. CDR3 sequence reads: CASSSIITGSQETQYF. The CDR3 DNA is TGTGCCAGCAGTTCGATAATCACCGGGAGCCAAGAGACCCAGTACTTC.